The 26 T cell receptor beta chains reported below all come from one sample, sequenced in a study of shared clonotypes between healthy human individuals. Cells designated naive CD8 were CD45RO-negative and were positively selected for CCR7, with terminally differentiated effector memory CD45RA+ cells excluded. The assay was immunoSEQ multiplex PCR, and TCRdb's table has in-frame clones only and misses some. The sample consists of more than 600,000 clones, 90% to 95% of them appearing once. Sequenced sample: naive CD8+ T cells sorted from blood. These receptors came from a young man in good health.

The CDR3 reads CASSSGAVAKNIQYF. Here the CDR3 DNA reads TGTGCCAGCAGCTCGGGAGCGGTAGCCAAAAACATTCAGTACTTC. The rearrangement links TRBV7-9 to TRBJ2-4; tentatively, D is TRBD2 (6 bases). This CDR3 has 15 amino acids. Looked up from germline, CDR1 is SEHNR and CDR2 is FQNEAQ (reference sequence). The V and J ends lost 4 bases and 0 bases respectively, with 10 bases between them.

V and J are TRBV29-1 and TRBJ2-7; 7 nucleotides align to TRBD2. This CDR3 has 15 amino acids. Germline V gives CDR1 SQVTM, CDR2 ANQGSEA. The J segment lost 0 bases and the V segment lost 6 bases, leaving 11 bases of the junction unmatched. For the CDR3, the DNA is TGCAGCGTGAGCCTAGCGGAAGTGAGCTCCTACGAGCAGTACTTC. Encoded protein: CSVSLAEVSSYEQYF.

This clone was picked up one time. The chain recombines TRBV6-1 with TRBJ2-3; 7 bases line up with TRBD1. CDR3 length: 15 amino acids. Germline CDR1 is MNHNS and CDR2 is SASEGT. The V and J ends lost 4 bases and 3 bases, in that order; junction bases with no gene match: 7. The CDR3 bases are TGTGCCAGCAGTGGTAGGACAGGAGATACAGATACGCAGTATTTT. Amino acids: CASSGRTGDTDTQYF.

In this sample, this clone turned up once. The rearrangement joins TRBV29-1 to TRBJ2-3; 15 bases are a match to TRBD2. This CDR3 has 17 amino acids. Germline CDR1 reads SQVTM; CDR2 reads ANQGSEA. Unmatched junction bases numbered 10, after V lost 7 bases and J lost 2 bases. The CDR3 DNA is TGCAGCGCTGATGGACTAGCGGGAGGGCACCTCACAGATACGCAGTATTTT. Amino acid sequence: CSADGLAGGHLTDTQYF.

The chain carries TRBV29-1 and TRBJ2-2; the D is unclear. Trimming left V 7 bases short and J 3 bases short, with 15 bases between. Germline CDR1 reads SQVTM; CDR2 reads ANQGSEA. The CDR3 totals 14 residues. CDR3 DNA sequence: TGCAGCGCGGAGCTGGGCCTTGACACCGGGGAGCTGTTTTTT. It codes for CSAELGLDTGELFF.

The chain recombines TRBV21-1 with TRBJ1-5. TRBV21-1 constitutes a pseudogene. The CDR3 contains 19 residues. The chain's CDR3 is CASSKDPEIALHSNQPQHF. Here the CDR3 DNA reads TGTGCCAGCAGCAAAGATCCGGAAATCGCGCTGCATAGCAATCAGCCCCAGCATTTT.

This clone was detected only once. The chain combines TRBV19 with TRBJ1-1, with 9 bases matching TRBD1. CDR3 length: 16 amino acids. Germline V gene sequence: CDR1 LNHDA, CDR2 SQIVND (reference sequence). The V and J ends lost 4 bases and 5 bases, in that order; junction bases with no gene match: 11. DNA of the CDR3: TGTGCCAGTAGTACCCCCGGGACAGGGTTATGGACTGAAGCTTTCTTT. It translates to CASSTPGTGLWTEAFF.

The V and J genes are TRBV7-9 and TRBJ2-7, with D tentatively TRBD1 or TRBD2 (5 bases each). The V end lost 2 bases, the J end lost 5 bases, and 22 bases lay between the germline ends. There are 17 residues in the CDR3. The V gene's germline CDR1 is SEHNR and CDR2 FQNEAQ (reference sequence). CDR3 loop: CASSLPYGDRGKNEQYF. CDR3 nucleotides: TGTGCCAGCAGCTTACCTTATGGGGACCGTGGGAAAAACGAGCAGTACTTC. The full variable domain, completed using reference TRBV7-9 and TRBJ2-7, is DTGVSQNPRHKITKRGQNVTFRCDPISEHNRLYWYRQTLGQGPEFLTYFQNEAQLEKSRLLSDRFSAERPKGSFSTLEIQRTEQGDSAMYLCASSLPYGDRGKNEQYFGPGTRLTVT.

This chain links TRBV19 with TRBJ2-1; perhaps TRBD2 as D (6 bases). V gave up 10 bases and J gave up 4 bases, with 17 bases separating them. CDR3 length: 14 residues. CDR1 LNHDA and CDR2 SQIVND come from the germline V gene (reference sequence). Here the CDR3 reads CATSLAPVYNEQFF. The CDR3 DNA sequence: TGTGCCACCTCCCTAGCGCCAGTTTACAATGAGCAGTTCTTC.

This clone was detected only once. The chain links TRBV4-3 to TRBJ1-3; no definite D call. V was cut by 0 bases and J by 6 bases, with 21 bases left in between. The CDR3 sequence is 18 residues long. Germline values: CDR1 LGHNA, CDR2 YSLEER. The CDR3 sequence is CASSQDDPEVRPQNTIYF. The CDR3 coding sequence is TGCGCCAGCAGCCAAGACGACCCCGAGGTTCGACCCCAAAACACCATATATTTT.

The CDR3 DNA sequence: TGCGCCAGCAGCCAACAATTGGTCGTCCCGCTGTTTGGGACCCAGTACTTC. Protein product: CASSQQLVVPLFGTQYF. This chain uses TRBV4-1 with TRBJ2-5, with no clear D. Per germline, CDR1 MGHRA and CDR2 YSYEKL. V was clipped by 2 bases and J by 7 bases, with 23 bases between them. The CDR3 has 17 amino acids.

J is TRBJ1-5 and V is TRBV19; D is perhaps TRBD1 (6 bases). The CDR3 runs to 14 residues. Trimming removed 8 bases from V and 3 bases from J, with 14 bases in between. Germline CDR1 is LNHDA and CDR2 is SQIVND (reference sequence). CDR3 sequence reads: CASGTPISNQPQHF. DNA for the CDR3: TGTGCCAGTGGGACACCGATCTCCAATCAGCCCCAGCATTTT.

V usage is TRBV5-4 and J usage is TRBJ2-7, with TRBD2 as a possible D gene (7 bases). The CDR3 consists of 15 residues. V lost 2 bases, J lost 5 bases, and 17 bases lay in between. Germline V gene lookup returns CDR1 SGHNT and CDR2 YYREEE (reference sequence). CDR3 DNA sequence: TGTGCCAGCAGCTTTGAAGGGAGGGGGACCGACGAGCAGTACTTC. Encoded protein: CASSFEGRGTDEQYF.

This clone was detected only once. The rearrangement uses TRBV5-6 and TRBJ2-3; possibly TRBD1 for D (7 bases). Per the germline V gene, CDR1 is SGHDT and CDR2 is YYEEEE. The CDR3 length is 15 residues. The V and J ends lost 6 bases and 5 bases respectively, with 19 bases between them. CDR3 residues: CASIGGTVGRDTQYF. The CDR3 nucleotides read TGTGCCAGCATAGGCGGGACAGTGGGGAGAGATACGCAGTATTTT.

The chain couples TRBV4-1 to TRBJ2-1; TRBD2 matches at 8 bases. In germline, CDR1 is MGHRA, CDR2 YSYEKL. The CDR3 length is 18 residues. V was pared by 0 bases and J by 8 bases, with 15 bases of the junction left unmatched. The DNA for the CDR3 is TGCGCCAGCAGCCAAGAAGGGGCGGGAGGACCCTTCTTGGATGAGCAGTTCTTC. Amino acid sequence: CASSQEGAGGPFLDEQFF.

The genes are TRBV28 and TRBJ1-2, with 7 nucleotides matching TRBD1. V dropped 4 bases and J dropped 12; count of bases not matched to a gene: 20. The CDR3 has 16 residues. Germline values: CDR1 MDHEN, CDR2 SYDVKM. CDR3 sequence: CASSSPKIGQERANTF. The CDR3 coding sequence is TGTGCCAGCAGTTCACCCAAAATAGGACAGGAGAGGGCTAACACCTTC.

J is TRBJ2-7 and V is TRBV5-1; D is unresolved. Trimming took 4 bases from V and 11 from J, leaving 16 bases between them. Looked up from germline, CDR1 is SGHRS and CDR2 is YFSETQ. CDR3 size: 12 residues. The DNA of the CDR3 is TGCGCCAGCAGCGGGTCCGCGAAGATGGAGTACTTC. This sequence encodes CASSGSAKMEYF.

The chain couples TRBV4-2 to TRBJ2-7; 7 positions match TRBD2. CDR3 length: 16 amino acids. The V gene's germline CDR1 is LGHNA and CDR2 YNFKEQ. The V segment lost 0 bases and the J segment 1 base; nucleotides outside the gene matches: 6. CDR3 in DNA: TGTGCCAGCAGCCAAGATCGGGGGGAGAGGTCCTACGAGCAGTACTTC. Encoded protein: CASSQDRGERSYEQYF.

The chain recombines TRBV9 with TRBJ2-5; TRBD2 matches 11 bases. This CDR3 contains 17 residues. V was clipped by 3 bases and J by 5 bases; unmatched bases: 12. CDR1 SGDLS and CDR2 YYNGEE come from the germline V gene. As DNA, the CDR3 is TGTGCCAGCAGCGGAAGATTACTAGCGGGAGAAGGTGAGACCCAGTACTTC. This gives the protein CASSGRLLAGEGETQYF.

V and J are TRBV9 and TRBJ1-3, with TRBD1 as a possible D gene (5 bases). The V end lost 0 bases, the J end lost 3 bases, and 13 bases lay between the germline ends. Looked up from germline, CDR1 is SGDLS and CDR2 is YYNGEE. There are 16 residues in the CDR3. CDR3 sequence reads: CASSVGGVTRGNTIYF. The CDR3 DNA is TGTGCCAGCAGCGTAGGAGGGGTGACTCGTGGAAACACCATATATTTT.

This chain links TRBV14 with TRBJ2-1, with D maybe TRBD1 (6 bases). CDR1 and CDR2 from the germline V gene are SGHDN and FVKESK. This CDR3 contains 14 residues. V shed 4 bases and J shed 5 bases, with 12 bases lying between them. The CDR3 is CASSPFRTDNEQFF. The CDR3 DNA is TGTGCCAGCAGCCCCTTTAGGACAGACAATGAGCAGTTCTTC.

The CDR3 sequence: CSVVTGETGELFF. The CDR3 nucleotides are TGCAGCGTTGTCACAGGAGAGACCGGGGAGCTGTTTTTT. This sequence joins TRBV29-1 and TRBJ2-2, with a tentative D call TRBD1 (5 bases). V lost 4 bases and J 5 bases, leaving 11 bases between the germline ends. The CDR3 contains 13 residues. Germline V CDR1 and CDR2: SQVTM, ANQGSEA.

The chain recombines TRBV6-6 with TRBJ1-1; the match to TRBD1 covers 8 bases. The CDR3 has 15 amino acids. With 4 bases clipped from V and 4 bases from J, the junction kept 8 bases outside the gene matches. The germline CDR1 and CDR2 sequences are MNHNY and SVGAGI (reference sequence). CDR3 nucleotide sequence: TGTGCCAGCAGTTTTCCGGACAGGGATAGCACTGAAGCTTTCTTT. This sequence encodes CASSFPDRDSTEAFF.

This clone was observed a single time. J is TRBJ1-2 and V is TRBV27; 7 positions match TRBD1. The CDR3 is 14 residues long. Trimming removed 6 bases from V and 8 bases from J; junction bases left unmatched: 12. Germline values: CDR1 MNHEY, CDR2 SMNVEV (reference sequence). CDR3 coding DNA: TGTGCCAGCAGCAGACGGACAGGTGTTGAGGGCTACACCTTC. Its protein is CASSRRTGVEGYTF.

The chain joins TRBV7-9 to TRBJ2-5; the D call may be TRBD1 or TRBD2 (5 bases each). V shed 5 bases and J shed 5 bases, with 18 bases lying between them. The CDR3 has 15 amino acids. Germline-derived CDR1 and CDR2 are SEHNR and FQNEAQ (reference sequence). The CDR3 sequence: CASSPRRGAGETQYF. CDR3 nucleotides: TGTGCCAGCAGCCCCCGGAGAGGGGCCGGGGAGACCCAGTACTTC.

The rearrangement links TRBV7-9 to TRBJ2-7, with TRBD1 matching over 8 bases. Looked up from germline, CDR1 is SEHNR and CDR2 is FQNEAQ (reference sequence). This CDR3 comprises 17 residues. V shed 4 bases and J 4 bases; nucleotides not matched to a gene: 15. For the CDR3, the DNA is TGTGCCAGCAGCTCTATATCAGGGGGCTTAAGTGGGTACGAGCAGTACTTC. It translates to CASSSISGGLSGYEQYF. Supplemented by reference TRBV7-9 and TRBJ2-7, the full variable domain reads DTGVSQNPRHKITKRGQNVTFRCDPISEHNRLYWYRQTLGQGPEFLTYFQNEAQLEKSRLLSDRFSAERPKGSFSTLEIQRTEQGDSAMYLCASSSISGGLSGYEQYFGPGTRLTVT.